The rows below give T cell receptor beta chains drawn from one sample of a study of cytomegalovirus exposure and HLA in healthy donors. Some clones are missing from TCRdb's copy, which holds only in-frame ones; the method was immunoSEQ multiplex PCR. The table shows 200,000 to 250,000 clones, with more than 75% occurring only once. Sequenced: PBMCs. The receptors derive from a woman between 40 and 50 years old in good health and CMV-seropositive. Both conserved end residues are part of each CDR3. A D gene is named only where the DNA matches it firmly.

j_call d_call v_call cdr3_nt cdr3_aa
TRBJ2-2 TRBD1 TRBV4-1 TGCGCCAGCAGCCAAGACCGGCGTCAGGGGGCGCGTCGGACCGGGGAGCTGTTTTTT CASSQDRRQGARRTGELFF
TRBJ1-1 . TRBV10-3 TGTGCCATCAGTGATTTAGCCGAGAACACTGAAGCTTTCTTT CAISDLAENTEAFF
TRBJ2-3 . TRBV6-1 TGTGCCAGCAGTGAAAACCCAGGACGGCGGGGGTATTTT CASSENPGRRGYF
TRBJ1-1 . TRBV6-5 TGTGCCAGCAGGGGCAGGTCGAGCACTGAAGCTTTCTTT CASRGRSSTEAFF
TRBJ2-7 . TRBV5-1 TGCGCCAGCAGCTCCGGAGGGTACGAGCAGTACTTC CASSSGGYEQYF
TRBJ1-1 . TRBV7-3 TGTGCCAGCAGCTTAAGGGGGCAGTCCACTGAAGCTTTCTTT CASSLRGQSTEAFF
TRBJ2-3 TRBD1 TRBV7-9 TGTGCCAGCAGCCACCCGGAAGGACAGGGAATCACAGATACGCAGTATTTT CASSHPEGQGITDTQYF
TRBJ2-5 . TRBV7-7 TGTGCTAGCACCCGGGGGGCTGGAGTGGGAGAGACCCAGTACTTC CASTRGAGVGETQYF
TRBJ2-3 TRBD2 TRBV2 TGTGCCAGCAGTTCTACTAAGCGGGAGGGCCGGCATACGCAGTATTTT CASSSTKREGRHTQYF
TRBJ2-3 . TRBV27 TGTGCCAGCAGTCCCGAGCCGACTACCACAGATACGCAGTATTTT CASSPEPTTTDTQYF
TRBJ2-1 . TRBV30 TGTGCCTGGAGTAGACTAGGTAATGAGCAGTTCTTC CAWSRLGNEQFF
TRBJ1-3 . TRBV5-4 TGTGCCAGCAGCCTCGGACAGTCGGAAGTCACCATATATTTT CASSLGQSEVTIYF
TRBJ1-4 . TRBV7-8 TGTGCCAGCAGCCGAACGTTCCAGGGGAATAATGAAAAACTGTTTTTT CASSRTFQGNNEKLFF
TRBJ2-1 . TRBV29-1 TGCAGCGTTGAAGGCGGTAGGGGGTTAGGCTACAATGAGCAGTTCTTC CSVEGGRGLGYNEQFF
TRBJ2-7 TRBD1 TRBV11-2 TGTGCCAGCAGCTTAGACAGGGGGCGAGCGGAGTCCTACGAGCAGTACTTC CASSLDRGRAESYEQYF
TRBJ2-2 . TRBV11-3 TGTGCCAGCAGCTTAGACCCCTCGAGCGGGGAGCTGTTTTTT CASSLDPSSGELFF
TRBJ2-1 TRBD2 TRBV7-3 TGTGCCAGCAGCTTAAGGAGCGGGAGTTACAATGAGCAGTTCTTC CASSLRSGSYNEQFF
TRBJ2-3 . TRBV9 TGTGCCAGCAGCGTACAGGGTTTCGGCACAGATACGCAGTATTTT CASSVQGFGTDTQYF
TRBJ1-1 . TRBV5-1 TGCGCCAGCAACGACCCGAGGGGGTCAATTGGGAACACTGAAGCTTTCTTT CASNDPRGSIGNTEAFF
TRBJ2-1 . TRBV7-9 TGTGCCAGCAGCTGGGAGGGGGTGCGCCGGGGGCAGTTCTTC CASSWEGVRRGQFF
TRBJ2-5 TRBD2 TRBV27 TGTGCCAGCAGTTTATTTGGGGGGAGGGGAGAGACCCAGTACTTC CASSLFGGRGETQYF
TRBJ1-4 . TRBV2 TGTGCCAGCAGATTACAGGCCTCTAATGAAAAACTGTTTTTT CASRLQASNEKLFF
TRBJ2-1 TRBD2 TRBV14 TGTGCCAGCAGCCAAGGCCCGACTAGCGGGGCCTACAATGAGCAGTTCTTC CASSQGPTSGAYNEQFF
TRBJ2-1 TRBD1 TRBV5-8 TGTGCCAGCAGTTTGGGACAGGGGAGATGGAATGAGCAGTTCTTC CASSLGQGRWNEQFF
TRBJ1-6 TRBD1 TRBV30 TGTGCCTGGAGTACGACAGGGGCACCCCTCCACTTT CAWSTTGAPLHF
TRBJ2-3 TRBD2 TRBV4-1 TGCGCCAGCAGCCAAGAAGAGCGGGGGGCCGGCACAGATACGCAGTATTTT CASSQEERGAGTDTQYF